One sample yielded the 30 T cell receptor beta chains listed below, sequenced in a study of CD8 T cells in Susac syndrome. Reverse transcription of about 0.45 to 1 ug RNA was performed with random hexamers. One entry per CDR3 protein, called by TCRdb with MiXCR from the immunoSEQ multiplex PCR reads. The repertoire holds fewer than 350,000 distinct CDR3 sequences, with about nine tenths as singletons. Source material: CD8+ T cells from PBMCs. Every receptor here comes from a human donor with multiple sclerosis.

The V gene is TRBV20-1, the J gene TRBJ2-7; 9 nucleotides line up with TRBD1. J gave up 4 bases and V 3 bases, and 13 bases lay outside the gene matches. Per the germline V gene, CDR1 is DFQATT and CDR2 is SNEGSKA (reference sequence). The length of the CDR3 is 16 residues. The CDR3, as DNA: TGCAGTGCTAGCGGCTACCTGAGGGGACAGGGATACGAGCAGTACTTC. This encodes CSASGYLRGQGYEQYF.

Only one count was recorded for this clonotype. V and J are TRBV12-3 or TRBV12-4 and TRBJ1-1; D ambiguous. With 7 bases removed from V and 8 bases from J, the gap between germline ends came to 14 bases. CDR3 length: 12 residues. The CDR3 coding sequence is TGTGCCAGCATCCCGGTCGGCAGCGAAGCTTTCTTT. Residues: CASIPVGSEAFF.

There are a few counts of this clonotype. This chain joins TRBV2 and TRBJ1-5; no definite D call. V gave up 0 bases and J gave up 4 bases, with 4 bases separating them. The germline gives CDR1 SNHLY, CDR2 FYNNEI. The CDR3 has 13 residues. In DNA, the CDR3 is TGTGCCAGCAGTGAAGCCCTAAATCAGCCCCAGCATTTT. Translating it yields CASSEALNQPQHF.

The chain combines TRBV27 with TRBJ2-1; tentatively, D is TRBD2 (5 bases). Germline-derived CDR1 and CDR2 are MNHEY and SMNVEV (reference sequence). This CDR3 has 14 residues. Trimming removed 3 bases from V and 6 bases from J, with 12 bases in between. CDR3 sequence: CASSFFGNGNEQFF. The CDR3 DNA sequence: TGTGCCAGCAGTTTCTTCGGGAACGGCAATGAGCAGTTCTTC.

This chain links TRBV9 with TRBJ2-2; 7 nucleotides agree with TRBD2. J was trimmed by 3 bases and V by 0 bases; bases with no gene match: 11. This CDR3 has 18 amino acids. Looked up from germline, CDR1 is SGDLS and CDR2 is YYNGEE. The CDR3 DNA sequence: TGTGCCAGCAGCGTAGGTTCCCCTCTACTAGCGTACACCGGGGAGCTGTTTTTT. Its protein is CASSVGSPLLAYTGELFF.

The CDR3 is CASSFTQGFGYEGQYF. The CDR3 DNA reads TGTGCCAGCAGCTTCACCCAGGGGTTCGGATACGAAGGGCAGTACTTC. This chain uses TRBV11-2 with TRBJ2-7, with D maybe TRBD1 (6 bases). The germline V gene encodes CDR1 SGHAT and CDR2 FQNNGV. V lost 3 bases and J 9 bases, leaving 24 bases between the germline ends. This CDR3 is built from 16 residues.

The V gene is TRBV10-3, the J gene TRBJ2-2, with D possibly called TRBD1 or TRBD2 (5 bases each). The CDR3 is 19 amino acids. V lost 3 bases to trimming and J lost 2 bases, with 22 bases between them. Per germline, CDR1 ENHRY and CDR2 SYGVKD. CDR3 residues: CAISDLLLGAGENTGELFF. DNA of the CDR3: TGTGCCATCAGTGACTTGCTGTTAGGGGCGGGCGAAAACACCGGGGAGCTGTTTTTT.

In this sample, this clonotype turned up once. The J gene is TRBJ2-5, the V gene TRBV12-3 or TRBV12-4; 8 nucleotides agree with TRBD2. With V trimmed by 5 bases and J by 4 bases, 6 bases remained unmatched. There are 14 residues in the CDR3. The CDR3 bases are TGTGCCAGCAGTGCTAGCGGGTTCGGAGAGACCCAGTACTTC. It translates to CASSASGFGETQYF.

CDR3 sequence reads: CSLPNFDGFYGYTF. CDR3 nucleotides: TGCAGTCTCCCAAACTTTGATGGGTTCTATGGCTACACCTTC. The chain couples TRBV20-1 to TRBJ1-2, with no clear D. The CDR3 has 14 residues. Trimming cost V 8 bases and J 4 bases, with 20 bases left between them. CDR1 and CDR2 (germline): DFQATT, SNEGSKA (reference sequence).

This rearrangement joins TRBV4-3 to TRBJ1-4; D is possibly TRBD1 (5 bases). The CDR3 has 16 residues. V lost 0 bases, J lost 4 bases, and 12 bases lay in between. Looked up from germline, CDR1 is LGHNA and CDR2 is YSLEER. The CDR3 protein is CASSQDGEGRNEKLFF. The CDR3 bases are TGCGCCAGCAGCCAAGACGGGGAGGGGCGTAATGAAAAACTGTTTTTT.

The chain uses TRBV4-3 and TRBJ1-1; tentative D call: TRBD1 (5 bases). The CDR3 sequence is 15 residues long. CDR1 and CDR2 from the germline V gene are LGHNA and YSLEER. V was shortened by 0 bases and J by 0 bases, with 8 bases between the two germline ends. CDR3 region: CASSQERGMNTEAFF. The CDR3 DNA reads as TGCGCCAGCAGCCAAGAAAGGGGTATGAACACTGAAGCTTTCTTT.

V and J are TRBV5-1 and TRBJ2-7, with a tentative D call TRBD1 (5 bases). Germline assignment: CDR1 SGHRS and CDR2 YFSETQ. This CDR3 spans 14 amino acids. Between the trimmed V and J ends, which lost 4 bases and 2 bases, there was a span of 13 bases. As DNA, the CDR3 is TGCGCCAGCAGCGTCGGCAGGGAAACCTACGAGCAGTACTTC. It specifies CASSVGRETYEQYF.

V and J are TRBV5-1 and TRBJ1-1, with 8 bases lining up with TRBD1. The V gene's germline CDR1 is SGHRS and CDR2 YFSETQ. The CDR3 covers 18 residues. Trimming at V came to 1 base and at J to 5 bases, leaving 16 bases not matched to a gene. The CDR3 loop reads CASSLLDRAKKRGTEAFF. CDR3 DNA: TGCGCCAGCAGCTTGTTGGACAGGGCGAAAAAACGGGGTACTGAAGCTTTCTTT.

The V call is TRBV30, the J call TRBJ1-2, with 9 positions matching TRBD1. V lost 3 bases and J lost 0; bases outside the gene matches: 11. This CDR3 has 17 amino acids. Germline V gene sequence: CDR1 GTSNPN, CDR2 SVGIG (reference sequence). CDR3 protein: CAWSRTGANLANYGYTF. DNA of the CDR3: TGTGCCTGGAGCCGGACAGGGGCCAACCTAGCTAACTATGGCTACACCTTC. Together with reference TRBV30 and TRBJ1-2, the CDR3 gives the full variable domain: SQTIHQWPATLVQPVGSPLSLECTVEGTSNPNLYWYRQAAGRGLQLLFYSVGIGQISSEVPQNLSASRPQDRQFILSSKKLLLSDSGFYLCAWSRTGANLANYGYTFGSGTRLTVV.

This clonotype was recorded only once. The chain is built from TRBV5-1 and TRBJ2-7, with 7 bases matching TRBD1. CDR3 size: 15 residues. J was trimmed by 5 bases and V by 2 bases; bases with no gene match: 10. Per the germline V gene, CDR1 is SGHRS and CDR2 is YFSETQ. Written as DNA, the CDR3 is TGCGCCAGCAGCTTTCGGTCGACAGGGTCGCACGAGCAGTACTTC. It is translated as CASSFRSTGSHEQYF.

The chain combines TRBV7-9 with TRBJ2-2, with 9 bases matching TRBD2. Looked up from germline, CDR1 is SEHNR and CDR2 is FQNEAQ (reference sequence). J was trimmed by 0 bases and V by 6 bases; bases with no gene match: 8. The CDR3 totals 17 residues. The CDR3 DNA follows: TGTGCCAGCAGTCAAACCCTAGCGGGGCCGAACACCGGGGAGCTGTTTTTT. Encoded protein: CASSQTLAGPNTGELFF. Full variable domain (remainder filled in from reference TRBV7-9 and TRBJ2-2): DTGVSQNPRHKITKRGQNVTFRCDPISEHNRLYWYRQTLGQGPEFLTYFQNEAQLEKSRLLSDRFSAERPKGSFSTLEIQRTEQGDSAMYLCASSQTLAGPNTGELFFGEGSRLTVL.

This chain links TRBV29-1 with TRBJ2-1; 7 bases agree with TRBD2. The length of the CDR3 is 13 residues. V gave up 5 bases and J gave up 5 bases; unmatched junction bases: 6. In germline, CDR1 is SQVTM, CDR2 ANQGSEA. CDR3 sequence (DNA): TGCAGCGTTACCGGGACTACAAACAATGAGCAGTTCTTC. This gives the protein CSVTGTTNNEQFF.

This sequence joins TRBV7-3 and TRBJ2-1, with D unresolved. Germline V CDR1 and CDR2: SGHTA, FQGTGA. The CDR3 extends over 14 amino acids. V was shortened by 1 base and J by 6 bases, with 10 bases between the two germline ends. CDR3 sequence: CASSLNWMGNEQFF. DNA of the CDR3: TGTGCCAGCAGCTTAAATTGGATGGGCAATGAGCAGTTCTTC.

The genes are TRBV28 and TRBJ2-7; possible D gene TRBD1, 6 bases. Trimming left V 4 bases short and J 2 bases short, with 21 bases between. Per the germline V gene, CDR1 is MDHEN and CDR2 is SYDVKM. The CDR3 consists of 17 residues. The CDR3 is CASSSLSSGHSAYEQYF. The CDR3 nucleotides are TGTGCCAGCAGTTCACTTAGCTCGGGACACTCCGCCTACGAGCAGTACTTC.

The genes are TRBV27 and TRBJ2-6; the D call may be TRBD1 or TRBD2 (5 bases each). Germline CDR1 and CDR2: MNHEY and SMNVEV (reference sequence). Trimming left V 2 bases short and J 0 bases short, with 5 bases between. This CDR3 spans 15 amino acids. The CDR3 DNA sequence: TGTGCCAGCAGTTTAGGGACCTCTGGGGCCAACGTCCTGACTTTC. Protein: CASSLGTSGANVLTF.

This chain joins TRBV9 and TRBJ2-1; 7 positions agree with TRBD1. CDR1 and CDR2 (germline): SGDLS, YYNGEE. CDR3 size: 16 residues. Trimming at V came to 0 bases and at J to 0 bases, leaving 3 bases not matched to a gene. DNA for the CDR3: TGTGCCAGCAGCGTAGGAGGGGGCAGCTCCTACAATGAGCAGTTCTTC. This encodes CASSVGGGSSYNEQFF.

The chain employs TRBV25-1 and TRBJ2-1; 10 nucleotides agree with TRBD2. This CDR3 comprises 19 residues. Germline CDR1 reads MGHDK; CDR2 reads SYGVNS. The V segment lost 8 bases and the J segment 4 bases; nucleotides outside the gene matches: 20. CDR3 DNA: TGTGCCAGCTCAAGCGGGGCTAGCGGGAGATCGGTGGAATACAATGAGCAGTTCTTC. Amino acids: CASSSGASGRSVEYNEQFF.

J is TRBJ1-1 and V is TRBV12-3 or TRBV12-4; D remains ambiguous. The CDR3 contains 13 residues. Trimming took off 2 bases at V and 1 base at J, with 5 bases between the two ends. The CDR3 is CASSLSWNTEAFF. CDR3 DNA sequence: TGTGCCAGCAGTTTATCCTGGAACACTGAAGCTTTCTTT.

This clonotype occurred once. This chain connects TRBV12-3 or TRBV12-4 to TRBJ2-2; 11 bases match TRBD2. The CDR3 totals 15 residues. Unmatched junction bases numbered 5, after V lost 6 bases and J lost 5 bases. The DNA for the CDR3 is TGTGCCAGCAGAAACGTAGCGGGGGGGACCGGGGAGCTGTTTTTT. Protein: CASRNVAGGTGELFF.

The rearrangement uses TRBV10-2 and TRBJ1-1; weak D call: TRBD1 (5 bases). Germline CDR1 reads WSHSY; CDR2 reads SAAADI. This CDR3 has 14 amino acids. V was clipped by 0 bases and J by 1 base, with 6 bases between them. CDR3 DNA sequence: TGCGCCAGCAGTGAGTCTCAGGGGAACACTGAAGCTTTCTTT. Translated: CASSESQGNTEAFF.

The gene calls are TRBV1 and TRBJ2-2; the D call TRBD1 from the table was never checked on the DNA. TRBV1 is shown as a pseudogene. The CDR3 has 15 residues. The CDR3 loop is CTSSLGQLDTGELFF. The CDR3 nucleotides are TGCACCAGCAGCCTCGGACAGTTGGATACCGGGGAGCTGTTTTTT.

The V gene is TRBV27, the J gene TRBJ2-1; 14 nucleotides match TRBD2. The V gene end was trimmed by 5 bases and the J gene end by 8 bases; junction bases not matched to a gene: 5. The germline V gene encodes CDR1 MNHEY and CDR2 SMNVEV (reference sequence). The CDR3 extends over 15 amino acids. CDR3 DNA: TGTGCCAGCAGTCAGGGACTAGCGGGAGTATATGAGCAGTTCTTC. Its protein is CASSQGLAGVYEQFF.

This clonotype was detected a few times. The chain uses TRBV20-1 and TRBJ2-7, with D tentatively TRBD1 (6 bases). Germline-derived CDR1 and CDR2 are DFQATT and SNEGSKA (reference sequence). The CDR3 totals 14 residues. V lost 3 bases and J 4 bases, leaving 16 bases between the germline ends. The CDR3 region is CSARSSRGDYEQYF. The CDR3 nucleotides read TGCAGTGCTAGGTCCTCCAGGGGAGATTACGAGCAGTACTTC.

The CDR3 nucleotides read TGCAGTGCTAGAGATCAACAGGGACTACCCTACGAGCAGTACTTC. Translated, it gives CSARDQQGLPYEQYF. This chain uses TRBV20-1 with TRBJ2-7; D might be TRBD2 (7 bases). CDR3 length equals 15 residues. Trimming took off 0 bases at V and 2 bases at J, with 14 bases between the two ends. The germline V gene has CDR1 DFQATT and CDR2 SNEGSKA (reference sequence).

Here the CDR3 reads CASHQTSGSYEQYF. DNA for the CDR3: TGTGCCAGCCATCAGACTAGCGGGAGTTACGAGCAGTACTTC. This rearrangement joins TRBV2 to TRBJ2-7, with TRBD2 matching 12 bases. Germline CDR1 SNHLY, CDR2 FYNNEI. The CDR3 spans 14 residues. With 8 bases clipped from V and 4 bases from J, the junction kept 6 bases outside the gene matches.